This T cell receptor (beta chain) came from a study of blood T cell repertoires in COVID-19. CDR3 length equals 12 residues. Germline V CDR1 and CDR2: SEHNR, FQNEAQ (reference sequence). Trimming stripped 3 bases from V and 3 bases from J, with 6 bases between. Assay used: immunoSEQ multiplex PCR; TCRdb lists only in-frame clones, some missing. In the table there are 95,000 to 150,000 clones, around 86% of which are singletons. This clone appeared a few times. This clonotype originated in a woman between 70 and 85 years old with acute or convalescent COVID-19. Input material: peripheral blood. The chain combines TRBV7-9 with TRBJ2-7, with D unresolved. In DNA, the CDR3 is TGTGCCAGCAGCTTTTCGAGCTACGAGCAGTACTTC. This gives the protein CASSFSSYEQYF.